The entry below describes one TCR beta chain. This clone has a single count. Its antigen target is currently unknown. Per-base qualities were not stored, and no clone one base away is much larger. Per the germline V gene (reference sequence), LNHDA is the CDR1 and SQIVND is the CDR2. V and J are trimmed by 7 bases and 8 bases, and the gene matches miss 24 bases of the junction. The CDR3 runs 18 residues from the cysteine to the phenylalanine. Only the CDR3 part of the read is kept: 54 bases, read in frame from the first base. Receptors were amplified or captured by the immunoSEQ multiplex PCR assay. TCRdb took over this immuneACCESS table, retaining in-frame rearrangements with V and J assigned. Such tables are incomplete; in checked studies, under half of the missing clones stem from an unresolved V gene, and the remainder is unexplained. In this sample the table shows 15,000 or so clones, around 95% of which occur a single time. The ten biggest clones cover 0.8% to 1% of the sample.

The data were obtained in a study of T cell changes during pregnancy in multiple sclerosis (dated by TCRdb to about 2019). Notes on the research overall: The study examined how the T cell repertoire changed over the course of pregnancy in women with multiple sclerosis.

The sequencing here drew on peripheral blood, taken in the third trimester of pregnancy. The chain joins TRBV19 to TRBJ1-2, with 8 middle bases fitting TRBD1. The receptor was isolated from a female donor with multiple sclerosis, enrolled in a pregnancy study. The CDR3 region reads CASKADRALLRSKGGYTF. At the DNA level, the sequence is TGTGCCAGTAAAGCGGACAGGGCTCTCCTTAGGTCGAAGGGGGGCTACACCTTC.